The 5 T cell receptor beta chains in this list originate from one sample, sequenced in a study of graft-versus-host responses after intestinal transplantation. Clones were read by immunoSEQ multiplex PCR, and TCRdb kept only the in-frame ones, dropping some. The sample includes about 85,000 clones, around 80% of them seen just once. These receptors' antigens are unknown. The sequencing used unstimulated CD4+ T cells sorted from spleen or lymph node cells, collected before intestinal transplant. The receptors come from a human donor who received an intestinal transplant.

This chain uses TRBV6-1 with TRBJ1-2, with D tentatively TRBD1 (5 bases). In germline, CDR1 is MNHNS, CDR2 SASEGT. This CDR3 has 15 amino acids. The V end lost 6 bases, the J end lost 3 bases, and 17 bases lay between the germline ends. As DNA, the CDR3 is TGTGCCAGCAGCCCGGGCGCGCAGGGCTACTATGGCTACACCTTC. It yields the protein CASSPGAQGYYGYTF.

The chain is built from TRBV19 and TRBJ1-5; possible D gene TRBD1, 5 bases. The CDR3 extends over 14 amino acids. V was shortened by 6 bases and J by 9 bases, with 18 bases between the two germline ends. The germline CDR1 and CDR2 sequences are LNHDA and SQIVND (reference sequence). The CDR3 region is CASRNPGPDWPQHF. The CDR3 coding sequence is TGTGCCAGTAGGAACCCAGGGCCCGATTGGCCCCAGCATTTT. The full variable domain, in which reference TRBV19 and TRBJ1-5 provide the parts outside the CDR3, is DGGITQSPKYLFRKEGQNVTLSCEQNLNHDAMYWYRQDPGQGLRLIYYSQIVNDFQKGDIAEGYSVSREKKESFPLTVTSAQKNPTAFYLCASRNPGPDWPQHFGDGTRLSIL.

The gene calls are TRBV5-1 and TRBJ2-6; the D is unclear. This CDR3 comprises 16 residues. Germline CDR1 reads SGHRS; CDR2 reads YFSETQ. The germline V and J ends were trimmed by 1 base and 0 bases, with 8 bases remaining between them. CDR3 protein: CASSLIPGSGANVLTF. The CDR3 DNA reads as TGCGCCAGCAGCTTGATCCCAGGCTCTGGGGCCAACGTCCTGACTTTC.

The CDR3 loop reads CASSFRAGVGQPQHF. CDR3 in DNA: TGTGCCAGCAGTTTTCGGGCAGGGGTTGGACAGCCCCAGCATTTT. The chain links TRBV28 to TRBJ1-5; D may be TRBD1 (6 bases). The CDR3 covers 15 residues. Germline-derived CDR1 and CDR2 are MDHEN and SYDVKM. Trimming cost V 3 bases and J 7 bases, with 16 bases left between them.

The chain recombines TRBV5-1 with TRBJ1-4, with TRBD1 as a possible D gene (6 bases). Germline V CDR1 and CDR2: SGHRS, YFSETQ. This CDR3 is built from 14 residues. Between the trimmed V and J ends, which lost 0 bases and 7 bases, there was a span of 10 bases. The CDR3 sequence: CASSLEQGGEKLFF. The CDR3 DNA is TGCGCCAGCAGCTTGGAACAGGGCGGTGAAAAACTGTTTTTT.